This entry lists 9 T cell receptor beta chains sequenced from one sample in a study of CXCR3-negative and CXCR3-positive naive CD8 T cells. The study made its TRB cDNA libraries by 5' RACE, adding UMI labels. TCRdb reprocessed the 5' RACE reads and stores each CDR3 protein as one record, lacking DNA. The sample data list about 48,000 distinct CDR3 sequences. The material sequenced was memory CD8+ T cells from blood. The receptors stem from a human donor in good health. Some clones in this sample may be carry-over from other donors' samples.

The chain recombines TRBV2 with TRBJ2-7; TCRdb gives TRBD1 as the D gene, but with no DNA this cannot be confirmed. The germline V gene has CDR1 SNHLY and CDR2 FYNNEI. This CDR3 is 17 amino acids long. Here the CDR3 reads CASSDPRGGDSPYEQYF. The entire variable domain, with the rest obtained from reference TRBV2 and TRBJ2-7, is as follows: EPEVTQTPSHQVTQMGQEVILRCVPISNHLYFYWYRQILGQKVEFLVSFYNNEISEKSEIFDDQFSVERPDGSNFTLKIRSTKLEDSAMYFCASSDPRGGDSPYEQYFGPGTRLTVT.

The rearrangement joins TRBV7-2 to TRBJ2-5; TCRdb selects TRBD2, and the lack of DNA leaves this call unchecked. Germline assignment: CDR1 SGHTA and CDR2 FQGNSA. This CDR3 is 20 amino acids long. This CDR3 is CASSDRAHLLVAGEKETQYF.

V usage is TRBV12-3 or TRBV12-4 and J usage is TRBJ2-5; TCRdb picks TRBD1, but there is no DNA to check that call. This CDR3 spans 16 amino acids. The CDR3 spells CASSLEVSGARETQYF.

CDR3 sequence: CASSLVGNGEQFF. V gene TRBV7-6 combines with J gene TRBJ2-1. Germline CDR1 reads SGHVS; CDR2 reads FNYEAQ. The CDR3 consists of 13 residues.

The V call is TRBV29-1, the J call TRBJ1-4; TCRdb lists TRBD1, though no DNA is available to test this call. There are 13 residues in the CDR3. Germline CDR1 reads SQVTM; CDR2 reads ANQGSEA. CDR3 sequence reads: CSVEGTGQGGLFF.

The CDR3 loop reads CASSDGLNEQFF. This chain links TRBV2 with TRBJ2-1. Germline V gives CDR1 SNHLY, CDR2 FYNNEI. The CDR3 sequence is 12 residues long.

J is TRBJ2-1 and V is TRBV5-1; no DNA is available, so the TRBD2 call from TCRdb remains unchecked. This CDR3 contains 15 residues. Germline-derived CDR1 and CDR2 are SGHRS and YFSETQ. CDR3 sequence reads: CASSFLWTGDNEQFF.

The chain couples TRBV25-1 to TRBJ2-1. CDR1 is MGHDK and CDR2 is SYGVNS in the germline V gene. The CDR3 has 15 residues. CDR3 sequence reads: CASSDDRSTYNEQFF.

Its frequency marks this clonotype as large. The rearrangement links TRBV15 to TRBJ2-4; TCRdb's assignment of TRBD1 cannot be checked, as there is no DNA. The CDR3 is made up of 17 amino acids. CDR1 and CDR2 from the germline V gene are LNHNV and YYDKDF (reference sequence). The chain's CDR3 is CATSKPGTGQAKNIQYF.